This entry concerns a single TCR beta chain. What it recognizes is unknown. Other DNA variants within this sample encode the same CDR3. Unmatched junction bases numbered 4, after V lost 5 bases and J lost 3 bases. Germline V CDR1 and CDR2: MNHEY, SVGAGI. The CDR3 has 14 residues. The sample is drawn from a study of cytomegalovirus exposure and HLA in healthy donors. Notes on the study in general: The authors later found TCR association rates varying by HLA locus, with DRB1 most and HLA-C fewest.

Use of 60 Vbeta and 13 Jbeta primers characterized the PCR. Assay: immunoSEQ multiplex PCR; the TCRdb copy retains only in-frame clones and omits some. The sample contains some 130,000 clones, 60% to 80% of which appear only once. Sequenced: PBMCs. This sequence joins TRBV6-5 and TRBJ2-3, with TRBD2 matching over 8 bases. The source of this sequence is a man aged 25-40 years in good health and CMV-seronegative. DNA for the CDR3: TGTGCCAGCAGTCGATTAGCGGGAACAGATACGCAGTATTTT. This translates into CASSRLAGTDTQYF.